This TCR beta chain emerged from a study of CD8 T cells in ankylosing spondylitis. Study-wide findings and caveats: What appeared characteristic of ankylosing spondylitis blood was a TCR beta motif of under 10 highly homologous variants. Disease-associated clones were CD8+ and fairly uncommon in peripheral blood. Earlier studies detected some motif variants in reactive arthritis synovial fluid and blood.

The length of the CDR3 is 13 residues. Trimming left V 6 bases short and J 8 bases short, with 14 bases between. Quantitative 5'-RACE with molecular barcodes was used to make the TCR beta libraries. In TCRdb, the 5' RACE reads were re-called with MiXCR into one record per CDR3 protein. The table shows some 270,000 distinct CDR3 sequences, with 15% to 20% occurring only once. Ten or more counts support this clonotype. Its antigen is as yet unknown. This chain joins TRBV12-3 or TRBV12-4 and TRBJ2-1, with D unclear. Sequencing was done on a sample of blood, either unsorted or a sorted T cell fraction (not recorded which). This receptor was identified in a male donor with ankylosing spondylitis or in good health (not recorded which). The CDR3 loop is CASSPNGVDEQFF. The CDR3 coding sequence is TGTGCCAGCAGCCCCAACGGCGTCGATGAGCAGTTCTTC.